Listed below are T cell receptor beta chains from one sample, sequenced in a study of identifying expanded T cells in peripheral blood. Sequencing was performed with immunoSEQ multiplex PCR; in TCRdb, only in-frame clones are kept and a portion is missing. The sample includes tens of thousands of clones, 84% of them seen just once. The source material was blood. These TCRs come from a person between 18 and 75 years old in good health. CDR3s include the opening cysteine and the closing phenylalanine or tryptophan. D genes are given only for firm matches. Size is stated for part of the rows, as once, few or many counts, or as a class when the clone is expanded.

d_gene	v_gene	j_gene	abundance	CDR3aa	CDR3nt
TRBD2	TRBV4-1	TRBJ2-7	NA	CASSVLAGASYEQYF	TGCGCCAGCAGCGTACTTGCGGGAGCGTCCTACGAGCAGTACTTC
TRBD2	TRBV7-3	TRBJ2-3	NA	CASTLTGGSTDTQYF	TGTGCCAGCACCCTTACGGGGGGTTCCACAGATACGCAGTATTTT
NA	TRBV6-6	TRBJ2-7	NA	CVSRPGGQSYEQYF	TGTGTTTCGCGGCCCGGGGGACAGTCCTACGAGCAGTACTTC
NA	TRBV9	TRBJ1-1	NA	CASSVTASNTEAFF	TGTGCCAGCAGCGTAACGGCCTCGAACACTGAAGCTTTCTTT
NA	TRBV27	TRBJ2-5	NA	CASSYRYQETQYF	TGTGCCAGCAGTTACCGGTACCAAGAGACCCAGTACTTC
NA	TRBV20-1	TRBJ1-2	NA	CSAVQGYGYTF	TGCAGTGCTGTGCAAGGCTATGGCTACACCTTC
TRBD1	TRBV7-9	TRBJ2-2	NA	CASSLDPGGQGPQSF	TGTGCCAGCAGCTTAGATCCGGGGGGACAGGGTCCCCAATCTTTT
NA	TRBV11-3	TRBJ2-6	few	CASSLGVSGANVLTF	TGTGCCAGCAGCTTAGGGGTATCTGGGGCCAACGTCCTGACTTTC
NA	TRBV25-1	TRBJ2-5	NA	CASSDWWAQETQYF	TGTGCCAGCAGTGATTGGTGGGCTCAAGAGACCCAGTACTTC
TRBD1	TRBV19	TRBJ2-5	few	CASSTGTGGGMETQYF	TGTGCCAGTAGTACGGGGACAGGGGGCGGTATGGAGACCCAGTACTTC
NA	TRBV30	TRBJ2-2	NA	CAWSETNTGELFF	TGTGCCTGGAGTGAGACGAACACCGGGGAGCTGTTTTTT
TRBD1	TRBV4-1	TRBJ1-4	few	CASSQGKGRGGEDTNEKLFF	TGCGCCAGCAGCCAAGGGAAGGGTAGAGGGGGCGAGGACACTAATGAAAAACTGTTTTTT
NA	TRBV27	TRBJ2-1	NA	CASSLWGEAEQFF	TGTGCCAGCAGTTTATGGGGCGAGGCTGAGCAGTTCTTC
TRBD1	TRBV28	TRBJ2-3	once	CAGKGQGATDTQYF	TGTGCCGGCAAGGGACAGGGGGCAACCGATACGCAGTATTTT
NA	TRBV6-5	TRBJ2-5	NA	CASSYSRDKGQETQYF	TGTGCCAGCAGTTACTCCAGGGACAAGGGCCAAGAGACCCAGTACTTC
NA	TRBV4-1	TRBJ2-1	NA	CASSQRPGEQFF	TGCGCCAGCAGCCAGAGACCGGGTGAGCAGTTCTTC
NA	TRBV7-2	TRBJ1-1	NA	CASSLRVSVWTEAFF	TGTGCCAGCAGCTTAAGGGTGTCGGTGTGGACTGAAGCTTTCTTT
TRBD1	TRBV28	TRBJ1-4	few	CASSQQGAREKLFF	TGTGCCAGCAGTCAACAGGGGGCGCGTGAAAAACTGTTTTTT
TRBD2	TRBV7-2	TRBJ2-7	NA	CASSLLAAGYEQYF	TGTGCCAGCAGCCTCCTAGCGGCCGGGTACGAGCAGTACTTC
NA	TRBV7-2	TRBJ1-3	NA	CASSLVVSDSGNTIYF	TGTGCCAGCAGCTTAGTTGTGAGCGATTCTGGAAACACCATATATTTT
NA	TRBV27	TRBJ1-1	NA	CASSLTTVGTEAFF	TGTGCCAGCAGTTTAACGACAGTGGGCACTGAAGCTTTCTTT
TRBD1	TRBV19	TRBJ1-1	NA	CASSKGTGGGNTEAFF	TGTGCCAGTAGTAAAGGGACAGGGGGCGGAAACACTGAAGCTTTCTTT
NA	TRBV7-9	TRBJ1-1	NA	CASSLGAANTEAFF	TGTGCCAGCAGCTTAGGGGCAGCAAACACTGAAGCTTTCTTT
TRBD1	TRBV28	TRBJ2-7	NA	CASSWTGLGYEQYF	TGTGCCAGCAGTTGGACAGGGTTGGGCTACGAGCAGTACTTC
TRBD2	TRBV6-4	TRBJ2-1	NA	CASSYLAGEGNEQFF	TGTGCCAGCAGCTACCTAGCGGGAGAAGGCAATGAGCAGTTCTTC
NA	TRBV4-3	TRBJ2-7	once	CASSQDFGVYEQYF	TGCGCCAGCAGCCAAGATTTCGGGGTCTACGAGCAGTACTTC
TRBD2	TRBV7-3	TRBJ2-3	NA	CASSPRGTRSSEQYF	TGTGCCAGCAGCCCGCGGGGGACTAGGAGTTCAGAGCAGTATTTT
TRBD1	TRBV28	TRBJ2-5	NA	CASSPSQGAQETQYF	TGTGCCAGCAGTCCCAGCCAGGGGGCCCAAGAGACCCAGTACTTC
NA	TRBV6-1	TRBJ2-7	NA	CASSDTRIGNFYEQYF	TGTGCCAGCAGTGACACGCGCATAGGCAATTTCTACGAGCAGTACTTC